This paragraph covers one T cell receptor (beta chain) sequence. This table comes from immunoSEQ multiplex PCR, and its TCRdb copy is limited to in-frame clones, with some not included. The sample lists 70,000 to 95,000 clones; around 86% were seen once. This sample was included in a study of blood T cell repertoires in COVID-19. The wider study: Samples representing acute and convalescent COVID-19 were sourced from the United States, Italy and Spain.

Germline V gene data show CDR1 as SGHTA and CDR2 as FQGNSA. This CDR3 is 16 amino acids long. Trimming took 1 base from V and 3 from J, leaving 14 bases between them. What was sequenced was peripheral blood. The TCR comes from a human donor in a cohort sampled during active COVID-19. The chain couples TRBV7-2 to TRBJ2-3; no clear D gene. This CDR3 reads CASSLDLGQTTDTQYF. The CDR3 DNA reads TGTGCCAGCAGCTTAGACCTTGGCCAAACAACAGATACGCAGTATTTT.